This section outlines one T cell receptor beta chain sequence together with its context. Antigen: not known. Per germline, CDR1 SGHRS and CDR2 YFSETQ. Between the trimmed V and J ends, which lost 1 base and 7 bases, there was a span of 11 bases. The CDR3 spans 13 residues. This record belongs to a study of T-cell memory formation after mild COVID-19. At the level of the study: TCR clusters were largely donor specific.

5'RACE, which relied on constant-segment primers, yielded TCR alpha and TCR beta cDNA libraries carrying sample barcodes and UMIs. TCRdb fed the 5' RACE reads into MiXCR, producing one record per CDR3 protein. The profile shows roughly 150,000 distinct CDR3 sequences, under 30% of them singletons. Study findings and constraints: There was no confirmation that second-wave clones peaking on day 37 were SARS-CoV-2 specific. There were some responding clones in pre-infection memory, which suggested that cross-reactive memory had joined.

The rearrangement uses TRBV5-1 and TRBJ1-1; D not resolved. The TCR was taken from an adult woman who had mild COVID-19 (a few samples of this study predate the infection). Cell type and time point are not known. Input material: PBMCs or a T cell subset sorted from them (not recorded which). CDR3 amino acids: CASSLSGESEAFF. In nucleotides, the CDR3 is TGCGCCAGCAGCTTGTCGGGCGAAAGTGAAGCTTTCTTT.